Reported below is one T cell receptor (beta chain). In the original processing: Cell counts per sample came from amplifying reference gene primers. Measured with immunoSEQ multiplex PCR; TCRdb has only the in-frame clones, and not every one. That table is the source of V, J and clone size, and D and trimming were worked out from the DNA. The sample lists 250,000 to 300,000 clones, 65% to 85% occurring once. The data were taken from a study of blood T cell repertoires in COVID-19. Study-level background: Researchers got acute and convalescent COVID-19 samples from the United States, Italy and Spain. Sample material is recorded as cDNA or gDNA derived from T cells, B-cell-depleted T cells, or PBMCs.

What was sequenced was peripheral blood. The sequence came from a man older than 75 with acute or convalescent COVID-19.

The CDR3 region has the DNA TGTGCCAGCAGAAACGGACAGGGAATAAGCAATGAGCAGTTCTTC. Translation: CASRNGQGISNEQFF. This chain uses TRBV6-5 with TRBJ2-1, with 8 bases identical to TRBD1. Per germline, CDR1 MNHEY and CDR2 SVGAGI. J gave up 6 bases and V 6 bases, and 10 bases lay outside the gene matches. The CDR3 loop spans 15 amino acids.